Listed below are T cell receptor beta chains from one sample, sequenced in a study of patients and donors after allogeneic stem cell transplantation. TCRdb passed the RT-PCR reads through MiXCR, listing each CDR3 protein once. Altogether approximately 220,000 distinct CDR3 sequences are present, around 40% being singletons, with the ten largest covering around 10%. Sequencing was carried out using blood, either unsorted or a sorted T cell fraction (not recorded which). These receptors were taken from a human donor who was either an allogeneic HSCT recipient or a stem cell or donor lymphocyte infusion donor (not recorded which). It is not recorded whose cells these are; they may come from a transplant donor. Both conserved end residues are part of each CDR3. Each record gives: J gene, clone size, D gene, V gene, CDR3 protein, CDR3 DNA. D genes are given only for firm matches. Clone size is given for some rows only: seen once, a few or many times, or a class if the clone is expanded.

J gene: TRBJ1-2
clone size: -
D gene: -
V gene: TRBV3-1
CDR3 protein: CASSQDLTQSYGYTF
CDR3 DNA: TGTGCCAGCAGCCAAGATTTAACCCAGTCCTATGGCTACACCTTC

J gene: TRBJ1-6
clone size: few
D gene: TRBD1
V gene: TRBV29-1
CDR3 protein: CSVEVDRASSYNSPLHF
CDR3 DNA: TGCAGCGTTGAGGTCGACAGGGCCAGCTCCTATAATTCACCCCTCCACTTT

J gene: TRBJ1-3
clone size: -
D gene: -
V gene: TRBV5-1
CDR3 protein: CASSSQGSGNTIYF
CDR3 DNA: TGTGCCAGCAGTTCTCAGGGTTCTGGAAACACCATATATTTT

J gene: TRBJ2-3
clone size: -
D gene: -
V gene: TRBV4-1
CDR3 protein: CASSQDGVGEMAQYF
CDR3 DNA: TGCGCCAGCAGCCAAGATGGTGTAGGAGAAATGGCGCAGTATTTT

J gene: TRBJ2-7
clone size: -
D gene: -
V gene: TRBV5-4
CDR3 protein: CASSPSGTSYEQYF
CDR3 DNA: TGTGCCAGCAGTCCATCGGGGACCTCCTACGAGCAGTACTTC

J gene: TRBJ1-4
clone size: few
D gene: TRBD1
V gene: TRBV12-3/TRBV12-4
CDR3 protein: CASSPRRDSYNEKLFF
CDR3 DNA: TGTGCCAGCAGCCCGCGCCGGGACAGCTATAATGAAAAACTGTTTTTT

J gene: TRBJ1-1
clone size: few
D gene: TRBD1
V gene: TRBV5-8
CDR3 protein: CASSPLTGVRKNTEAFF
CDR3 DNA: TGTGCCAGCAGCCCCTTGACAGGGGTGAGGAAGAACACTGAAGCTTTCTTT

J gene: TRBJ2-5
clone size: once
D gene: TRBD1
V gene: TRBV6-5
CDR3 protein: CASSYIWQGVHQETQYF
CDR3 DNA: TGTGCCAGCAGTTACATCTGGCAGGGGGTTCACCAAGAGACCCAGTACTTC

J gene: TRBJ1-4
clone size: few
D gene: -
V gene: TRBV7-6
CDR3 protein: CASSPNRDEKLFF
CDR3 DNA: TGTGCCAGCAGCCCTAACCGGGATGAAAAACTGTTTTTT

J gene: TRBJ1-5
clone size: -
D gene: -
V gene: TRBV5-3
CDR3 protein: CARIWVRVIQPQHF
CDR3 DNA: TGTGCCAGAATATGGGTCAGAGTCATTCAGCCCCAGCATTTT

J gene: TRBJ2-2
clone size: once
D gene: -
V gene: TRBV5-6
CDR3 protein: CASSLTSGELFF
CDR3 DNA: TGTGCCAGCAGCTTGACGAGCGGGGAGCTGTTTTTT

J gene: TRBJ1-6
clone size: -
D gene: -
V gene: TRBV27
CDR3 protein: CASRDIGNSALHF
CDR3 DNA: TGTGCCAGCAGGGACATTGGGAATTCAGCCCTCCACTTT

J gene: TRBJ1-1
clone size: -
D gene: -
V gene: TRBV24-1
CDR3 protein: CATSDLNRGRERTEAFF
CDR3 DNA: TGTGCCACCAGTGATTTGAATAGGGGCAGGGAACGGACTGAAGCTTTCTTT

J gene: TRBJ1-6
clone size: many
D gene: -
V gene: TRBV3-1
CDR3 protein: CASSQDPDSPLHF
CDR3 DNA: TGTGCCAGCAGCCAAGATCCGGATTCACCCCTCCACTTT

J gene: TRBJ1-5
clone size: -
D gene: -
V gene: TRBV12-3/TRBV12-4
CDR3 protein: CASSSTRDGQPQHF
CDR3 DNA: TGTGCCAGCAGTTCGACCCGGGACGGGCAGCCCCAGCATTTT

J gene: TRBJ1-5
clone size: -
D gene: TRBD1
V gene: TRBV4-1
CDR3 protein: CASSPTGLSNQPQHF
CDR3 DNA: TGCGCCAGCAGCCCGACAGGGCTAAGCAATCAGCCCCAGCATTTT

J gene: TRBJ2-7
clone size: few
D gene: TRBD2
V gene: TRBV12-3/TRBV12-4
CDR3 protein: CASSLRGAIYEQYF
CDR3 DNA: TGTGCCAGCAGTTTGCGGGGGGCGATCTACGAGCAGTACTTC

J gene: TRBJ1-2
clone size: -
D gene: -
V gene: TRBV12-3/TRBV12-4
CDR3 protein: CASSPTLSYGYTF
CDR3 DNA: TGTGCCAGCAGCCCGACGTTGAGTTATGGCTACACCTTC

J gene: TRBJ2-7
clone size: -
D gene: -
V gene: TRBV6-5
CDR3 protein: CASSYSKRAAYEQYF
CDR3 DNA: TGTGCCAGCAGTTACTCGAAGAGGGCCGCCTACGAGCAGTACTTC

J gene: TRBJ2-3
clone size: once
D gene: -
V gene: TRBV2
CDR3 protein: CASCAGTDTQYF
CDR3 DNA: TGTGCCAGTTGTGCGGGGACAGATACGCAGTATTTT

J gene: TRBJ1-1
clone size: -
D gene: -
V gene: TRBV20-1
CDR3 protein: CSAFRAPNTEAFF
CDR3 DNA: TGCAGTGCCTTTAGGGCCCCGAACACTGAAGCTTTCTTT

J gene: TRBJ2-7
clone size: -
D gene: TRBD1
V gene: TRBV25-1
CDR3 protein: CASSGDRVYEQYF
CDR3 DNA: TGTGCCAGCAGTGGGGACAGGGTCTACGAGCAGTACTTC

J gene: TRBJ1-6
clone size: few
D gene: -
V gene: TRBV5-1
CDR3 protein: CASSLEGAYNSPLHF
CDR3 DNA: TGCGCCAGCAGCTTGGAGGGGGCCTATAATTCACCCCTCCACTTT

J gene: TRBJ2-1
clone size: -
D gene: -
V gene: TRBV7-6
CDR3 protein: CASSFYNEQFF
CDR3 DNA: TGTGCCAGCAGCTTTTACAATGAGCAGTTCTTC

J gene: TRBJ2-7
clone size: few
D gene: -
V gene: TRBV5-1
CDR3 protein: CASSPGNAGSYEQYF
CDR3 DNA: TGCGCCAGCAGCCCTGGGAATGCTGGATCCTACGAGCAGTACTTC

J gene: TRBJ1-4
clone size: few
D gene: -
V gene: TRBV5-1
CDR3 protein: CASSTSTGAREKLFF
CDR3 DNA: TGCGCCAGCAGCACCTCGACGGGGGCGCGGGAAAAACTGTTTTTT

J gene: TRBJ1-1
clone size: few
D gene: -
V gene: TRBV7-3
CDR3 protein: CASSLSGASEAFF
CDR3 DNA: TGTGCCAGCAGCTTAAGTGGCGCCTCTGAAGCTTTCTTT

J gene: TRBJ1-4
clone size: -
D gene: -
V gene: TRBV7-9
CDR3 protein: CASSSRQPGEKLFF
CDR3 DNA: TGTGCCAGCAGCTCTAGACAGCCAGGGGAAAAACTGTTTTTT

J gene: TRBJ1-5
clone size: few
D gene: -
V gene: TRBV12-3/TRBV12-4
CDR3 protein: CASIFQLQVTNSNQPQHF
CDR3 DNA: TGTGCCAGCATTTTTCAGCTACAGGTTACCAATAGCAATCAGCCCCAGCATTTT

J gene: TRBJ1-1
clone size: few
D gene: -
V gene: TRBV5-1
CDR3 protein: CASRDYTEAFF
CDR3 DNA: TGCGCCAGCAGGGATTACACTGAAGCTTTCTTT

J gene: TRBJ1-2
clone size: few
D gene: TRBD1
V gene: TRBV28
CDR3 protein: CASRLSGTGGAGYTF
CDR3 DNA: TGTGCCAGCAGATTATCCGGGACAGGGGGCGCCGGCTACACCTTC

J gene: TRBJ1-1
clone size: -
D gene: TRBD1
V gene: TRBV7-9
CDR3 protein: CASSLGQGAGTEAFF
CDR3 DNA: TGTGCCAGCAGCTTGGGACAGGGGGCTGGCACTGAAGCTTTCTTT

J gene: TRBJ2-7
clone size: few
D gene: -
V gene: TRBV29-1
CDR3 protein: CSVASSAYEQYF
CDR3 DNA: TGCAGCGTTGCTTCTAGTGCTTACGAGCAGTACTTC

J gene: TRBJ1-1
clone size: once
D gene: -
V gene: TRBV6-2/TRBV6-3
CDR3 protein: CASRPSDPPRAFF
CDR3 DNA: TGTGCCAGCAGACCTTCGGACCCGCCTAGAGCTTTCTTT

J gene: TRBJ2-1
clone size: -
D gene: TRBD1
V gene: TRBV20-1
CDR3 protein: CSAREQGYNEQFF
CDR3 DNA: TGCAGTGCGAGAGAACAGGGGTACAATGAGCAGTTCTTC

J gene: TRBJ1-4
clone size: -
D gene: TRBD1
V gene: TRBV5-1
CDR3 protein: CASSGTANEKLFF
CDR3 DNA: TGCGCCAGCAGCGGGACAGCGAATGAAAAACTGTTTTTT

J gene: TRBJ2-1
clone size: -
D gene: -
V gene: TRBV15
CDR3 protein: CATSKWVGRRLYNEQFF
CDR3 DNA: TGTGCCACCAGCAAATGGGTTGGGAGGCGGTTATACAATGAGCAGTTCTTC

J gene: TRBJ2-5
clone size: -
D gene: TRBD1
V gene: TRBV28
CDR3 protein: CASSSGGRETQYF
CDR3 DNA: TGTGCCAGCAGTTCAGGGGGTCGGGAGACCCAGTACTTC

J gene: TRBJ2-7
clone size: -
D gene: TRBD1
V gene: TRBV2
CDR3 protein: CASSGGQGEPYEQYF
CDR3 DNA: TGTGCCAGCAGCGGGGGACAGGGGGAACCCTACGAGCAGTACTTC

J gene: TRBJ1-3
clone size: few
D gene: TRBD1
V gene: TRBV6-5
CDR3 protein: CASRTGPGNTIYF
CDR3 DNA: TGTGCCAGCAGGACAGGGCCTGGAAACACCATATATTTT